These T cell receptor beta chains were read from a single sample in a study of cytomegalovirus exposure and HLA in healthy donors. The method was immunoSEQ multiplex PCR; TCRdb's version includes in-frame clones alone and lacks a portion of them. The data hold some 130,000 clones, with roughly 79% observed a single time. Specimen: PBMCs. These receptors were obtained from a woman aged 40 to 50 in good health and CMV-seronegative. Both conserved end residues are part of each CDR3. The D gene is left open where the match is weak. For some rows the clone size is stated as once, few or many, or as a class when expanded; others skip it.

size,V,D,J,DNA,CDR3
.,TRBV9,TRBD2,TRBJ2-2,TGTGCCAGCAGCGTTACCGGGACTAGCGGGATGAACACCGGGGAGCTGTTTTTT,CASSVTGTSGMNTGELFF
once,TRBV28,TRBD2,TRBJ2-7,TGTGCCAGCAGGATTAGCGGGAGGAGCAACGAGCAGTACTTC,CASRISGRSNEQYF
.,TRBV6-6,TRBD1,TRBJ1-5,TGTGCCAGCAGCTTTAACAGGGGGCTTCAGCCCCAGCATTTT,CASSFNRGLQPQHF
.,TRBV7-2,.,TRBJ1-5,TGTGCCAGCAGCTTAGGAGGTGGGCAGCCCCAGCATTTT,CASSLGGGQPQHF
.,TRBV27,TRBD2,TRBJ2-1,TGTGCCAGCAGTTTAAGGTGGACTAGCGGTAACAATGAGCAGTTCTTC,CASSLRWTSGNNEQFF
.,TRBV9,TRBD2,TRBJ2-3,TGTGCCAGCAGCGTCGGGACTAGCGGGGCCACAGATACGCAGTATTTT,CASSVGTSGATDTQYF
.,TRBV7-8,TRBD2,TRBJ2-1,TGTGCCAGCAGCTCTCAGCGGGGGGGCCGCAATGAGCAGTTCTTC,CASSSQRGGRNEQFF
.,TRBV5-1,TRBD2,TRBJ2-7,TGCGCCAGCAGCCAGACTAGCGGGTTGGCCTACGAGCAGTACTTC,CASSQTSGLAYEQYF
.,TRBV27,TRBD1,TRBJ2-3,TGTGCCAGCAGTTTTGCCGGGACAGAGGAGGTAGATACGCAGTATTTT,CASSFAGTEEVDTQYF
.,TRBV13,TRBD1,TRBJ1-1,TGTGCCAGCTCCCTTGACAGGGGACCGCTGGGGGACACTGAAGCTTTCTTT,CASSLDRGPLGDTEAFF
.,TRBV29-1,.,TRBJ2-6,TGCAGCGTTGAAGATGGGGATTGGCGGTCTGGGGCCAACGGCCTGACTTTC,CSVEDGDWRSGANGLTF
.,TRBV15,TRBD2,TRBJ2-7,TGTGCCACCAGCACGGGGGGGACACGGAGTCAAGAGCAGTACTTC,CATSTGGTRSQEQYF
.,TRBV5-1,TRBD2,TRBJ2-1,TGCGCCAGCAGCTTGGGGGGGGGAGTAGCCTACAATGAGCAGTTCTTC,CASSLGGGVAYNEQFF
.,TRBV6-1,.,TRBJ2-7,TGTGCCAGCAGCCCCCTCCGACACTCCTACGAGCAGTACTTC,CASSPLRHSYEQYF
.,TRBV28,.,TRBJ1-2,TGTGCCAGCAGTTCACCATATGACAGCTTCGGAGATCGAAGCTACACCTTC,CASSSPYDSFGDRSYTF
.,TRBV11-2,.,TRBJ2-3,TGTGCCAGCAGCTTGGTGGCAGGGGTGGCAGATACGCAGTATTTT,CASSLVAGVADTQYF
.,TRBV19,.,TRBJ1-4,TGTGCCAGTAGCACTTCCGGGATGAGTGAAAAACTGTTTTTT,CASSTSGMSEKLFF
.,TRBV28,TRBD2,TRBJ2-7,TGTGCCAGCAGCTCGGCCGCGATTGGGCGGGGGGGCGACGAGCAGTACTTC,CASSSAAIGRGGDEQYF
once,TRBV11-3,.,TRBJ2-3,TGTGCCAGCAGCCCCCGGGAACGGATTAGCACAGATACGCAGTATTTT,CASSPRERISTDTQYF
.,TRBV5-4,.,TRBJ2-1,TGTGCCAGCAGCCCGGACTATTATGAGCAGTTCTTC,CASSPDYYEQFF
.,TRBV2,.,TRBJ1-1,.,CASSAYSGGPGHTEAFFPFF
.,TRBV14,.,TRBJ2-7,TGTGCCAGCAGCCAAGAGGGGAAATTAGGGAGCTACGCCGAGCAGTACTTC,CASSQEGKLGSYAEQYF
.,TRBV6-5,TRBD2,TRBJ2-7,TGTGCCAGCAGTAGACCGGGAGGCTACGAGCAGTACTTC,CASSRPGGYEQYF
.,TRBV9,.,TRBJ2-1,TGTGCCAGCAGCGTAGCTCCAGCCCGACTAGTTAGAGACAATGAGCAGTTCTTC,CASSVAPARLVRDNEQFF
.,TRBV5-1,.,TRBJ1-6,TGCGCCAGCAGCTCCAACAGCGGATCTTTATCACCCCTCCACTTT,CASSSNSGSLSPLHF
.,TRBV12-5,.,TRBJ1-1,TGTGCTCCCGGAGGGAAGGCGGGGTTGGCTGTCACTGAAGCTTTCTTT,CAPGGKAGLAVTEAFF
.,TRBV19,.,TRBJ1-3,TGTGCCAGTAGTATCGGACAGCCTGGAAACACCATATATTTT,CASSIGQPGNTIYF
few,TRBV5-1,TRBD2,TRBJ2-3,TGCGCCAGCAGCCCGGGGCGGGGGATAGAAGATACGCAGTATTTT,CASSPGRGIEDTQYF